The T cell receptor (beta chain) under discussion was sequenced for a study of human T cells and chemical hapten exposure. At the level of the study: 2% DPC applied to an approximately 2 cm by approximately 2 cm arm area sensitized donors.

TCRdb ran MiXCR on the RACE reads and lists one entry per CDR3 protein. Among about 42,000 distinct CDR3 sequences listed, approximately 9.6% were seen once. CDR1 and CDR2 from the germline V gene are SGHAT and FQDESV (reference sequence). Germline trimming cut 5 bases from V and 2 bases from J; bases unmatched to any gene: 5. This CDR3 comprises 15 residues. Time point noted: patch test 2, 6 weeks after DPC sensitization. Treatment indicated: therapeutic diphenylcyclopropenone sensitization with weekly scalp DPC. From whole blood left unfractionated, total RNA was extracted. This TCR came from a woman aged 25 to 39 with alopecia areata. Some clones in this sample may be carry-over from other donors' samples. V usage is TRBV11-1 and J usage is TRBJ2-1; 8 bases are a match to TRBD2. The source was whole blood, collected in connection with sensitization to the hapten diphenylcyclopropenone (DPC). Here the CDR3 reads CASSTQRGTYNEQFF. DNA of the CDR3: TGTGCCAGCAGCACCCAGCGGGGGACCTACAATGAGCAGTTCTTC.